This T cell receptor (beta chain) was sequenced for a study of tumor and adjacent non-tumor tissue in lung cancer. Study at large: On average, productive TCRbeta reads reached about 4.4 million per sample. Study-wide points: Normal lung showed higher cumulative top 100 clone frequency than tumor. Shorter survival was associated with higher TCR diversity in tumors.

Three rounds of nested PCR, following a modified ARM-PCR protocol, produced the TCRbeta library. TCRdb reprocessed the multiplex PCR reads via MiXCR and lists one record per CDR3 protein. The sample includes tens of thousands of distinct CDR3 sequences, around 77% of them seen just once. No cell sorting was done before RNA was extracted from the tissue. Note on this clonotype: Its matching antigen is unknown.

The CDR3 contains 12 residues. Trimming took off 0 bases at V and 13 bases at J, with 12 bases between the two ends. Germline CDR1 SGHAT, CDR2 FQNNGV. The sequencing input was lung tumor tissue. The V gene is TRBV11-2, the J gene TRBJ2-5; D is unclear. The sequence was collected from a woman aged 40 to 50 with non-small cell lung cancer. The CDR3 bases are TGTGCCAGCAGCTTAGAAGGAAAGACGCCGTACTTC. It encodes CASSLEGKTPYF.